This T cell receptor beta chain was retrieved from a study of T cell responses to AZD1222 COVID-19 vaccine. Study-wide results and caveats: Only a handful of AZD1222 recipients were seropositive at baseline. Vaccine-associated CD4 TCRs ranged over spike, dominating at 160-218 and 743-854.

Some clones are missing from TCRdb's copy, which holds only in-frame ones; the method was immunoSEQ multiplex PCR. The top ten clones hold roughly 2.7% of a sample with approximately 67,000 clones, roughly 85% of them seen once. Turning to this clone: The antigen is undetermined. The junction does not match germline at one end; this may be a read error.

Sequenced material: peripheral blood, taken on day 0 of AZD1222 vaccination. The sequence derives from an adult in good health.

As DNA, the CDR3 is TGCAGCCGGCTGGGGAACGCTGAAGCTTTCTTT. Its translation: CSRLGNAEAFF. The chain carries TRBV20-1 and TRBJ1-1; D gene ambiguous. From germline, CDR1 is DFQATT and CDR2 SNEGSKA (reference sequence). The CDR3 totals 11 residues.